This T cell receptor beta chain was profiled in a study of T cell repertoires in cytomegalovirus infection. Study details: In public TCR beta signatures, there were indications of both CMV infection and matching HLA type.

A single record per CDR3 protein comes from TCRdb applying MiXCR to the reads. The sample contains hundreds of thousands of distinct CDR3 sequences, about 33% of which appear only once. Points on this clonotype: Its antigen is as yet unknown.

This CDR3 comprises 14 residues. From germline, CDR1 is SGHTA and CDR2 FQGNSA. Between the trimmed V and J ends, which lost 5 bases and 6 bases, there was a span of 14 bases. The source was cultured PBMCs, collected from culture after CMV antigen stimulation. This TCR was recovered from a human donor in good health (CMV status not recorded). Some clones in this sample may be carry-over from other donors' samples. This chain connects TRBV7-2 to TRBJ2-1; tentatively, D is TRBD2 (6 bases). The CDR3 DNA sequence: TGTGCCAGCAGCCAAAATCGGAGGGCCAATGAGCAGTTCTTC. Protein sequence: CASSQNRRANEQFF.